This note documents a single TCR beta chain sequence. This entry comes from a study of blood T cell repertoires in COVID-19. Study in general: Italy, Spain and the United States were the sources of the convalescent and acute COVID-19 samples. From T cells, B-cell-depleted T cells, or PBMCs came the material, which was cDNA or gDNA.

Germline V gene lookup returns CDR1 SQVTM and CDR2 ANQGSEA. Trimming took 7 bases from V and 10 from J, leaving 13 bases between them. The CDR3 loop spans 10 amino acids. Measured with immunoSEQ multiplex PCR; TCRdb has only the in-frame clones, and not every one. This sample has some 370,000 clones, with around 83% found just once. Sequencing was done on a sample of PBMCs or T cells enriched from blood (not recorded which). The TCR comes from a woman aged 45-65 years who had recovered from COVID-19. The genes are TRBV29-1 and TRBJ1-1; D call uncertain. The CDR3 coding sequence is TGCAGCGCGAGGGAGAGCGGAGCTTTCTTT. Protein product: CSARESGAFF.